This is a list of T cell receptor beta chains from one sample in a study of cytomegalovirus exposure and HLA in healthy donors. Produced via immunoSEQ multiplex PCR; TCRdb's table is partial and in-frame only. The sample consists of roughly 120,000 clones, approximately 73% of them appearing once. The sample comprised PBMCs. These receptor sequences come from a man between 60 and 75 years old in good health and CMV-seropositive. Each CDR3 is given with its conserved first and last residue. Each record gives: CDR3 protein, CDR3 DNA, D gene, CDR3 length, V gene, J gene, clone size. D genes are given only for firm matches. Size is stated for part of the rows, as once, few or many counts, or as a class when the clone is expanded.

cdr3_aa: CASSQDLSGGGTDTQYF
cdr3_nt: TGCGCCAGCAGCCAAGATTTGAGCGGGGGGGGCACAGATACGCAGTATTTT
d_call: TRBD2
cdr3_length: 17
v_call: TRBV4-1
j_call: TRBJ2-3
clone_size: -

cdr3_aa: CASSVGGARGETQYF
cdr3_nt: TGTGCCAGCAGCGTAGGGGGGGCCAGGGGGGAGACCCAGTACTTC
d_call: -
cdr3_length: 15
v_call: TRBV9
j_call: TRBJ2-5
clone_size: -

cdr3_aa: CASGGGKVLTF
cdr3_nt: TGTGCCTCGGGCGGAGGGAAGGTCCTGACTTTC
d_call: -
cdr3_length: 11
v_call: TRBV2
j_call: TRBJ2-6
clone_size: -

cdr3_aa: CASSLIWGQGNTEAFF
cdr3_nt: TGTGCCAGCAGTCTTATATGGGGACAGGGGAACACTGAAGCTTTCTTT
d_call: TRBD1
cdr3_length: 16
v_call: TRBV27
j_call: TRBJ1-1
clone_size: -

cdr3_aa: CASSSGGSNQPQHF
cdr3_nt: TGTGCCAGCAGCTCAGGGGGGAGCAATCAGCCCCAGCATTTT
d_call: TRBD1
cdr3_length: 14
v_call: TRBV7-9
j_call: TRBJ1-5
clone_size: -

cdr3_aa: CASSLFGGEQETQYF
cdr3_nt: TGTGCCAGCAGCCTGTTCGGGGGTGAGCAAGAGACCCAGTACTTC
d_call: -
cdr3_length: 15
v_call: TRBV5-6
j_call: TRBJ2-5
clone_size: -

cdr3_aa: CASSPEWSGNTIYF
cdr3_nt: TGTGCCAGCAGTCCCGAGTGGTCTGGAAACACCATATATTTT
d_call: -
cdr3_length: 14
v_call: TRBV6-1
j_call: TRBJ1-3
clone_size: once

cdr3_aa: CASRSYRNTGELFF
cdr3_nt: TGTGCCAGCCGGAGTTATAGAAACACCGGGGAGCTGTTTTTT
d_call: -
cdr3_length: 14
v_call: TRBV7-6
j_call: TRBJ2-2
clone_size: -

cdr3_aa: CASSLRRGNAGTQYF
cdr3_nt: TGTGCCAGCAGCTTGCGCAGGGGAAACGCGGGTACGCAGTATTTT
d_call: -
cdr3_length: 15
v_call: TRBV5-5
j_call: TRBJ2-3
clone_size: -

cdr3_aa: CASTRSNEQYF
cdr3_nt: TGTGCCAGCACTCGATCTAACGAGCAGTACTTC
d_call: -
cdr3_length: 11
v_call: TRBV6-5
j_call: TRBJ2-7
clone_size: -

cdr3_aa: CASSSWDRRQGPYNEQFF
cdr3_nt: TGTGCCAGCAGCTCATGGGACCGACGACAGGGGCCCTACAATGAGCAGTTCTTC
d_call: TRBD1
cdr3_length: 18
v_call: TRBV5-6
j_call: TRBJ2-1
clone_size: -

cdr3_aa: CASSLGLQDSYGYTF
cdr3_nt: TGTGCCAGCAGCTTGGGGTTGCAGGATAGCTATGGCTACACCTTC
d_call: -
cdr3_length: 15
v_call: TRBV5-4
j_call: TRBJ1-2
clone_size: -

cdr3_aa: CASSPPRQSQTEAFF
cdr3_nt: TGTGCCAGCTCACCACCCCGTCAGTCCCAGACTGAAGCTTTCTTT
d_call: -
cdr3_length: 15
v_call: TRBV18
j_call: TRBJ1-1
clone_size: -

cdr3_aa: CASSPRQGDTEAFF
cdr3_nt: TGCGCCAGCAGCCCCAGACAGGGGGACACTGAAGCTTTCTTT
d_call: TRBD1
cdr3_length: 14
v_call: TRBV5-1
j_call: TRBJ1-1
clone_size: -

cdr3_aa: CAIMGGGGSTDTQYF
cdr3_nt: TGTGCCATCATGGGGGGCGGGGGGAGCACAGATACGCAGTATTTT
d_call: TRBD2
cdr3_length: 15
v_call: TRBV10-3
j_call: TRBJ2-3
clone_size: -

cdr3_aa: CASSVERLNTGELFF
cdr3_nt: TGTGCCAGCAGCGTAGAAAGACTAAACACCGGGGAGCTGTTTTTT
d_call: -
cdr3_length: 15
v_call: TRBV9
j_call: TRBJ2-2
clone_size: -

cdr3_aa: CASSQPFPSAGGWKMETQYF
cdr3_nt: TGCGCCAGCAGCCAACCGTTCCCCTCGGCAGGGGGCTGGAAGATGGAGACCCAGTACTTC
d_call: TRBD1
cdr3_length: 20
v_call: TRBV4-1
j_call: TRBJ2-5
clone_size: -

cdr3_aa: CASSRGQFANTGELFF
cdr3_nt: TGTGCCAGCAGCCGAGGACAGTTCGCGAACACCGGGGAGCTGTTTTTT
d_call: -
cdr3_length: 16
v_call: TRBV9
j_call: TRBJ2-2
clone_size: -

cdr3_aa: CASSIGAGPQYEQYF
cdr3_nt: TGTGCCAGTAGTATAGGTGCGGGGCCCCAGTACGAGCAGTACTTC
d_call: -
cdr3_length: 15
v_call: TRBV19
j_call: TRBJ2-7
clone_size: -

cdr3_aa: CASSPTGARPLYGYTF
cdr3_nt: TGTGCCAGCTCACCAACAGGGGCCCGTCCATTATATGGCTACACCTTC
d_call: TRBD1
cdr3_length: 16
v_call: TRBV18
j_call: TRBJ1-2
clone_size: -

cdr3_aa: CASRLAGITDTQYF
cdr3_nt: TGCGCCAGCAGGTTAGCGGGGATTACAGATACGCAGTATTTT
d_call: TRBD2
cdr3_length: 14
v_call: TRBV5-1
j_call: TRBJ2-3
clone_size: -

cdr3_aa: CASSPPTGGLQETQYF
cdr3_nt: TGTGCCAGCAGCCCACCGACAGGGGGCCTTCAAGAGACCCAGTACTTC
d_call: TRBD1
cdr3_length: 16
v_call: TRBV9
j_call: TRBJ2-5
clone_size: once

cdr3_aa: CASSLPTRGMTQYF
cdr3_nt: TGTGCCAGCAGCCTCCCGACTAGAGGGATGACCCAGTACTTC
d_call: -
cdr3_length: 14
v_call: TRBV5-6
j_call: TRBJ2-5
clone_size: few

cdr3_aa: CASSKVGTGVQGGEKLFF
cdr3_nt: TGTGCCAGCAGCAAAGTAGGGACAGGGGTTCAGGGTGGTGAAAAACTGTTTTTT
d_call: TRBD1
cdr3_length: 18
v_call: TRBV7-2
j_call: TRBJ1-4
clone_size: once

cdr3_aa: CASSSTGQGLETQYF
cdr3_nt: TGCGCCAGCAGCTCTACCGGACAGGGACTAGAGACCCAGTACTTC
d_call: TRBD1
cdr3_length: 15
v_call: TRBV5-1
j_call: TRBJ2-5
clone_size: -

cdr3_aa: CASSPRGLAGAYEQYF
cdr3_nt: TGTGCCAGCAGCCCCCGAGGGCTAGCGGGGGCCTACGAGCAGTACTTC
d_call: TRBD2
cdr3_length: 16
v_call: TRBV13
j_call: TRBJ2-7
clone_size: -

cdr3_aa: CASSPTSGGLMDEQYF
cdr3_nt: TGTGCCAGCAGCCCAACTAGCGGGGGGCTTATGGACGAGCAGTACTTC
d_call: TRBD2
cdr3_length: 16
v_call: TRBV28
j_call: TRBJ2-7
clone_size: -

cdr3_aa: CASSWKGGAYQPQHF
cdr3_nt: TGTGCCAGCAGTTGGAAAGGGGGCGCGTATCAGCCCCAGCATTTT
d_call: TRBD1
cdr3_length: 15
v_call: TRBV27
j_call: TRBJ1-5
clone_size: -

cdr3_aa: CAWSVPGQGLNF
cdr3_nt: TGTGCCTGGAGTGTACCGGGACAGGGCTTGAACTTC
d_call: TRBD1
cdr3_length: 12
v_call: TRBV30
j_call: TRBJ2-7
clone_size: -

cdr3_aa: CASSLGGNRGGGVNF
cdr3_nt: TGTGCCAGTAGCCTTGGGGGAAACAGGGGAGGAGGCGTAAACTTC
d_call: -
cdr3_length: 15
v_call: TRBV19
j_call: TRBJ2-5
clone_size: once

cdr3_aa: CASSSNYGETQYF
cdr3_nt: TGTGCCAGCAGCTCCAACTACGGAGAGACCCAGTACTTC
d_call: -
cdr3_length: 13
v_call: TRBV7-3
j_call: TRBJ2-5
clone_size: -

cdr3_aa: CASSLEVETQYF
cdr3_nt: TGCGCCAGCAGCTTAGAGGTAGAGACCCAGTACTTC
d_call: -
cdr3_length: 12
v_call: TRBV5-1
j_call: TRBJ2-5
clone_size: -

cdr3_aa: CASNPRDREETQYF
cdr3_nt: TGTGCCTCAAACCCTCGGGACAGGGAAGAGACCCAGTACTTC
d_call: TRBD1
cdr3_length: 14
v_call: TRBV19
j_call: TRBJ2-5
clone_size: -

cdr3_aa: CASAQVRGTDTQYF
cdr3_nt: TGTGCCAGCGCCCAAGTGAGGGGCACAGATACGCAGTATTTT
d_call: -
cdr3_length: 14
v_call: TRBV28
j_call: TRBJ2-3
clone_size: -

cdr3_aa: CASRQGRSGNTIYF
cdr3_nt: TGTGCCAGCAGACAGGGGCGGTCTGGAAACACCATATATTTT
d_call: TRBD1
cdr3_length: 14
v_call: TRBV2
j_call: TRBJ1-3
clone_size: -

cdr3_aa: CASSPNYGQGTDTQYF
cdr3_nt: TGTGCCAGCTCACCAAACTACGGACAGGGTACAGATACGCAGTATTTT
d_call: TRBD1
cdr3_length: 16
v_call: TRBV18
j_call: TRBJ2-3
clone_size: -

cdr3_aa: CYTPAGVGIIGNEQFF
cdr3_nt: TGTTACACACCTGCGGGAGTGGGGATAATTGGGAATGAGCAGTTCTTC
d_call: TRBD2
cdr3_length: 16
v_call: TRBV9
j_call: TRBJ2-1
clone_size: -

cdr3_aa: CASSFLGQVYGYTF
cdr3_nt: TGTGCCAGCAGTTTCCTTGGACAGGTATACGGCTACACCTTC
d_call: TRBD1
cdr3_length: 14
v_call: TRBV28
j_call: TRBJ1-2
clone_size: -

cdr3_aa: CASSTQENEKLFF
cdr3_nt: TGTGCCAGCAGCACACAGGAAAATGAAAAACTGTTTTTT
d_call: -
cdr3_length: 13
v_call: TRBV7-6
j_call: TRBJ1-4
clone_size: -

cdr3_aa: CATSRDIEGGYGYTF
cdr3_nt: TGTGCCACCAGCAGAGATATAGAAGGGGGCTATGGCTACACCTTC
d_call: -
cdr3_length: 15
v_call: TRBV15
j_call: TRBJ1-2
clone_size: -

cdr3_aa: CASSLSGVHEQYF
cdr3_nt: TGTGCCAGCAGCCTTTCTGGAGTACACGAGCAGTACTTC
d_call: -
cdr3_length: 13
v_call: TRBV9
j_call: TRBJ2-7
clone_size: -

cdr3_aa: CASSREVGGSYNEQFF
cdr3_nt: TGTGCCAGCTCACGAGAGGTGGGGGGTTCCTACAATGAGCAGTTCTTC
d_call: -
cdr3_length: 16
v_call: TRBV18
j_call: TRBJ2-1
clone_size: -

cdr3_aa: CASSLTSGGSYEQYF
cdr3_nt: TGTGCCAGCAGCTTGACTAGCGGGGGGTCCTACGAGCAGTACTTC
d_call: TRBD2
cdr3_length: 15
v_call: TRBV5-4
j_call: TRBJ2-7
clone_size: -

cdr3_aa: CASSTGQGLNQETQYF
cdr3_nt: TGTGCCAGCAGCACAGGACAGGGGCTCAACCAAGAGACCCAGTACTTC
d_call: TRBD1
cdr3_length: 16
v_call: TRBV5-4
j_call: TRBJ2-5
clone_size: -

cdr3_aa: CASSLGQVYGYTF
cdr3_nt: TGCGCCAGCAGCTTGGGCCAGGTCTATGGCTACACCTTC
d_call: -
cdr3_length: 13
v_call: TRBV5-1
j_call: TRBJ1-2
clone_size: -

cdr3_aa: CAWDLKTGANYGYTF
cdr3_nt: TGTGCCTGGGATCTTAAGACAGGGGCAAACTATGGCTACACCTTC
d_call: TRBD1
cdr3_length: 15
v_call: TRBV30
j_call: TRBJ1-2
clone_size: -

cdr3_aa: CASSQNPPGTGNTFLYEQYF
cdr3_nt: TGTGCCAGTAGTCAGAATCCCCCCGGGACAGGGAATACATTCCTCTACGAGCAGTACTTC
d_call: TRBD1
cdr3_length: 20
v_call: TRBV19
j_call: TRBJ2-7
clone_size: -

cdr3_aa: CASSPLAGETDTQYF
cdr3_nt: TGTGCCAGCTCACCGCTAGCGGGGGAGACAGATACGCAGTATTTT
d_call: TRBD2
cdr3_length: 15
v_call: TRBV18
j_call: TRBJ2-3
clone_size: -

cdr3_aa: CASSLGGLSNQPQHF
cdr3_nt: TGTGCCAGCAGTTTGGGGGGGCTTAGCAATCAGCCCCAGCATTTT
d_call: -
cdr3_length: 15
v_call: TRBV28
j_call: TRBJ1-5
clone_size: -

cdr3_aa: CASSDPYGGSYEQYF
cdr3_nt: TGTGCCAGCAGTGACCCGTACGGGGGATCCTACGAGCAGTACTTC
d_call: -
cdr3_length: 15
v_call: TRBV6-1
j_call: TRBJ2-7
clone_size: few

cdr3_aa: CASSLVWGGTEAFF
cdr3_nt: TGTGCCAGCAGCTTAGTGTGGGGGGGAACTGAAGCTTTCTTT
d_call: -
cdr3_length: 14
v_call: TRBV11-2
j_call: TRBJ1-1
clone_size: -

cdr3_aa: CASSSQGMGEQYF
cdr3_nt: TGTGCCAGCAGTTCCCAGGGGATGGGCGAGCAGTACTTC
d_call: -
cdr3_length: 13
v_call: TRBV27
j_call: TRBJ2-7
clone_size: few

cdr3_aa: CASSLAGNTEAFF
cdr3_nt: TGCGCCAGCAGCTTGGCCGGGAACACTGAAGCTTTCTTT
d_call: -
cdr3_length: 13
v_call: TRBV5-1
j_call: TRBJ1-1
clone_size: -

cdr3_aa: CASSVGVLAGGQETQYF
cdr3_nt: TGTGCCAGCAGCGTAGGTGTCCTAGCGGGGGGGCAAGAGACCCAGTACTTC
d_call: TRBD2
cdr3_length: 17
v_call: TRBV9
j_call: TRBJ2-5
clone_size: -

cdr3_aa: CSVERARDTEAFF
cdr3_nt: TGCAGCGTCGAAAGAGCCCGGGACACTGAAGCTTTCTTT
d_call: -
cdr3_length: 13
v_call: TRBV29-1
j_call: TRBJ1-1
clone_size: -

cdr3_aa: CASSTRQGLGYTF
cdr3_nt: TGTGCCAGTAGTACCCGACAGGGGTTAGGCTACACCTTC
d_call: TRBD1
cdr3_length: 13
v_call: TRBV19
j_call: TRBJ1-2
clone_size: -

cdr3_aa: CASSEPFLGDYGYTF
cdr3_nt: TGTGCCAGCAGTGAACCCTTCCTGGGAGACTATGGCTACACCTTC
d_call: -
cdr3_length: 15
v_call: TRBV6-1
j_call: TRBJ1-2
clone_size: -